There are a few counts of the clone carrying this T cell receptor beta chain. This CDR3 region has 15 residues. The J segment lost 5 bases and the V segment lost 5 bases, leaving 7 bases of the junction unmatched. Germline V gives CDR1 SGHNT, CDR2 YYREEE (reference sequence). The entry originates in a study of blood T cell repertoires in COVID-19. Membership in each cohort depended on participant-reported clinical history. Recovered status applied to Cohort 3 donors who had two consecutive negative PCRs. It also applied to those with clearance or with symptom resolution. Clones were sequenced by immunoSEQ multiplex PCR, and TCRdb holds only the in-frame ones, with some missing. Of hundreds of thousands of clones listed, approximately 86% are singletons.

The chain joins TRBV5-4 to TRBJ1-6; TRBD1 matches 7 bases. The receptor was isolated from a woman aged 45-60 years who had recovered from COVID-19. Material: PBMCs or T cells enriched from blood (not recorded which). CDR3 protein: CASSRAGTDNSPLHF. CDR3 nucleotide sequence: TGTGCCAGCAGTCGGGCCGGGACAGATAATTCACCCCTCCACTTT.